This T cell receptor (beta chain) was obtained from a study of shared clonotypes between healthy human individuals (dated by TCRdb to between 2020 and 2021). Describing the broader study: A couple of women and a few men aged 18 to 49 years were included in the cohort. Per donor, three plates each were used for CD4 naive and CD4 memory, two for CD8 naive, and one for CD8 memory. To estimate repertoire size and how much clonotypes are shared between individuals, the study performed deep sequencing of blood TCR repertoires from five healthy adults. To increase sequencing depth and limit assay-specific biases, TCR repertoire library preparation and sequencing were carried out by different laboratories using diverse techniques. Each donor's leukapheresis produced roughly between about 0.9 and 9.5 billion PBMCs. General conclusions and limits of the study: When four donors were compared, the shared fraction of clonotypes was roughly 5% for naive CD4, around 3.6% for naive CD8, 2.3% for memory CD4, and around 0.37% for memory CD8. Pairwise subsampling led to the expectation that sequencing depth would affect the degree of clonotype sharing among donors. Sampling was limited to blood, and TCR repertoires in tissue likely differ from TCR repertoires in blood. Higher generation probabilities were observed for clonotypes shared by all four sorted-subset donors than for non-shared clonotypes. The small number of donors limited the genetic and exposure-history diversity represented. Naive subsets generally had larger estimated clonotype richness than memory subsets. Incomplete sequencing was indicated by rarefaction of sorted-subset datasets, despite the large sequencing depth.

The V end loses 1 base and the J end loses 6 bases, and a stretch of 15 bases separates them. There are 16 amino acids in the CDR3, from cysteine to phenylalanine inclusive. Only CDR3 DNA is held: 48 bases, read in frame from base 1. Per the germline V gene, SGHTA is the CDR1 and FQGNSA is the CDR2. TCR CDR3 regions were amplified from genomic DNA by multiplex PCR using the deep immunoSEQ assay. For each cell subset, the extracted genomic DNA was distributed evenly across all wells of several immunoSEQ 96-well plates, and each plate served as one replicate. For sorted subsets, roughly 200 ng of genomic DNA, equivalent to around 30,000 T cell genomes, went into each replicate PCR. Purified libraries were quantified with a Qubit 3.0 fluorometer, sized on a Bioanalyzer 2100, and re-quantified with the KAPA Library Quantification kit. Every immunoSEQ 96-well plate was sequenced on a separate single-read 150-cycle Illumina NextSeq 550 flow cell. The authors' analysis ran thus. The immunoSEQ output contained only junctional sequences without quality scores, so filtering could not match that applied to full-length reads. To assign V/J genes and CDR3, sequences were annotated using PyIR, a Python wrapper for IgBLAST v1.9, with IMGT germline references. Reads were filtered out if the reads had weak V/J assignments (E-value above 1e-6), no CDR3, stop codons, out-of-frame junctions, or ambiguous translated residues. V3J clonotypes were defined as sequences sharing an identical inferred V gene, J gene, and CDR3 amino acid sequence. Percentage overlap between repertoires was computed as shared unique clonotypes divided by the size of the smaller repertoire. Repertoire richness was assessed with RTK rarefaction, the Chao1 estimator, and Recon v2.1 estimates of unobserved clonotypes. For all TCRbeta clonotypes obtained by the gDNA method from a few donors, generation probabilities were computed with OLGA. Here the immuneACCESS table is served through TCRdb, limited to in-frame sequences with V and J called. Missing clones are a known gap in these copies; in checked studies unresolved V genes cover under half, and the rest lacks a known reason. V, J and clone size derive from that table, while D and trimming were established from the DNA sequence. Recorded for this sample are 2,500,000 or so clones; 90% to 95% of them occurred a single time. The ten largest account for 0.13% to 0.15% of the sample.

The donors were healthy, HIV-negative adults with no recently reported acute infections or vaccinations. All donors were Caucasian adults living in Nashville, Tennessee, USA. Magnetic negative selection was used to enrich CD4+ T cells, after which naive cells were positively selected on CD45RA and the negative fraction became the memory subset. Blood was obtained by leukapheresis, after which PBMCs were separated by Ficoll-Histopaque density gradient centrifugation and cryopreserved in liquid nitrogen vapor phase. Analytical flow cytometry was used to check the purity and quantity of each magnetically sorted T cell population. Genomic DNA was isolated from each sorted fraction and quantified by UV absorbance on a Nanodrop 2000c. On this clone itself: The antigen it binds to is not known. Nothing much larger sits one base from this clone, and base qualities are not available.

The sequenced material came from naive CD4+ T cells sorted from blood. This specimen's cell subset or site label, interpreted: CD45RA+ positively selected. The sequence came from a man between 18 and 35 years old in good health. The rearranged segments are TRBV7-2 and TRBJ2-2; perhaps TRBD2 is the D gene, with 6 bases matching. The DNA reads as follows: TGTGCCAGCAGCTTAGTAACGAGGAGGGGTTCCGGGGAGCTGTTTTTT. It translates as CASSLVTRRGSGELFF.